The entry that follows covers one TCR beta chain sequence. Samples came from axillary lymph nodes draining the breast cancer. This specimen belongs to a study of breast tumors, draining lymph nodes, adjacent tissues. The ends were cut back, 4 bases at V and 6 bases at J, with 15 bases in the middle. The CDR3 sequence is 14 residues long. Germline values: CDR1 SQVTM, CDR2 ANQGSEA. TCRdb passed the multiplex PCR reads through MiXCR, listing each CDR3 protein once. The sample comprises about 270,000 distinct CDR3 sequences, 30% of which are singletons, and about 1% rests with the top ten. The clonotype was recovered from a female donor with breast cancer. Some clones in this sample may be carry-over from other donors' samples. Sequenced sample: axillary lymph node tissue. The J gene is TRBJ1-4, the V gene TRBV29-1, with D perhaps TRBD1 (6 bases). The CDR3 region is CSVGVAGAYEKLFF. The CDR3, as DNA: TGCAGCGTTGGTGTGGCAGGGGCTTATGAAAAACTGTTTTTT.